The present T cell receptor beta chain was sequenced within a study of cytotoxic CD8 clonotypes in ibrutinib-treated CLL. Study background: Researchers reported 11 relapsed/refractory and about 15 treatment-naive patients, fewer than 18 of them IGHV unmutated. Study-level results: The study found baseline clonality above age-matched healthy donors, tracking circulating CD8+ T-cell counts.

Of note for this clone: The antigen is unknown.

Germline V CDR1 and CDR2: SGHRS, YFSETQ. V lost 0 bases and J 0 bases, leaving 13 bases between the germline ends. The length of the CDR3 is 17 residues. Sequencing was performed with immunoSEQ multiplex PCR; in TCRdb, only in-frame clones are kept and a portion is missing. This repertoire shows 150,000 to 250,000 clones, around 70% found once; its top ten account for around 15%. Source: PBMCs, taken after 24 months of ibrutinib treatment. The chain has TRBV5-1 and TRBJ2-1; D is possibly TRBD2 (5 bases). The receptor comes from a human donor with chronic lymphocytic leukemia. The CDR3 spells CASSLVASRGSYNEQFF. Written as DNA, the CDR3 is TGCGCCAGCAGCTTGGTGGCTAGCAGAGGCTCCTACAATGAGCAGTTCTTC. Filled out from reference TRBV5-1 and TRBJ2-1, the complete variable domain reads KAGVTQTPRYLIKTRGQQVTLSCSPISGHRSVSWYQQTPGQGLQFLFEYFSETQRNKGNFPGRFSGRQFSNSRSEMNVSTLELGDSALYLCASSLVASRGSYNEQFFGPGTRLTVL.